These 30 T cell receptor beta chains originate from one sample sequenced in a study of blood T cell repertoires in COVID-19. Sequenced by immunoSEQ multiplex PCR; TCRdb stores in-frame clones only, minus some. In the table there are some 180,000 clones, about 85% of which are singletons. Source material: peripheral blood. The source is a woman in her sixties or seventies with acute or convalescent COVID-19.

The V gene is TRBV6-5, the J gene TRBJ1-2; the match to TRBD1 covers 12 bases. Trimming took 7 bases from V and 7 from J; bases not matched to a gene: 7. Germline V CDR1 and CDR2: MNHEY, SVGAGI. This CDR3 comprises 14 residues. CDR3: CASTLGQGASGYTF. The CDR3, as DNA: TGTGCCAGCACCCTGGGACAGGGGGCGAGTGGCTACACCTTC.

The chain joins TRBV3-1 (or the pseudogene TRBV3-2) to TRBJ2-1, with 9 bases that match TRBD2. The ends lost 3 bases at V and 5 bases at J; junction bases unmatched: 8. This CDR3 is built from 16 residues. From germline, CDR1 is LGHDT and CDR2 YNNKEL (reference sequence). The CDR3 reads CASSQARGLAHNEQFF. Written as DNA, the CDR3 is TGTGCCAGCAGCCAGGCGCGGGGACTAGCCCACAATGAGCAGTTCTTC.

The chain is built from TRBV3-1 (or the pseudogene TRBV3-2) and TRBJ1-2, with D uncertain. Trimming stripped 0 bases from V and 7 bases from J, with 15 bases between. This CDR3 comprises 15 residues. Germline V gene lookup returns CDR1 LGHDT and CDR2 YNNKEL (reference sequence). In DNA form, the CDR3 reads TGTGCCAGCAGCCAAGATTATAGGGTAGAGGGTGGCTACACCTTC. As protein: CASSQDYRVEGGYTF.

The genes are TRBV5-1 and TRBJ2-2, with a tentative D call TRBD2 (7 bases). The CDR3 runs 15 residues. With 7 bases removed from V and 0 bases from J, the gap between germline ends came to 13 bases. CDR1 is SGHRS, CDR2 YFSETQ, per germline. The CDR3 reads CASGSGDTNTGELFF. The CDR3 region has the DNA TGCGCCAGCGGGAGCGGGGACACGAACACCGGGGAGCTGTTTTTT. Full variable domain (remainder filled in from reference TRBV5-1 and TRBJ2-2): KAGVTQTPRYLIKTRGQQVTLSCSPISGHRSVSWYQQTPGQGLQFLFEYFSETQRNKGNFPGRFSGRQFSNSRSEMNVSTLELGDSALYLCASGSGDTNTGELFFGEGSRLTVL.

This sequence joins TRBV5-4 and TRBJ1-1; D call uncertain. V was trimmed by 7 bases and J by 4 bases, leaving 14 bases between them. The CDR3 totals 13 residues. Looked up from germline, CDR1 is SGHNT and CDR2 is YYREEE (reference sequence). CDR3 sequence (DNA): TGTGCCAGCCGACCCACTGAGGGCACTGAAGCTTTCTTT. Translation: CASRPTEGTEAFF.

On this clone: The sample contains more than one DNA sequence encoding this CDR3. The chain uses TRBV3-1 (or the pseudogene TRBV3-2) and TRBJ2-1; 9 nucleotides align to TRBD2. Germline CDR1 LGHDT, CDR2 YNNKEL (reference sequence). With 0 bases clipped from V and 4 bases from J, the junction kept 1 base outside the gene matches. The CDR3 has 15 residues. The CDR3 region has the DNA TGTGCCAGCAGCCAAGAGACTAGCGGATACAATGAGCAGTTCTTC. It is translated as CASSQETSGYNEQFF.

CDR3 nucleotide sequence: TGTGCCAGCAGCTTAGTCGGGCTAGCGGGAGTGGGTTCCTACAATGAGCAGTTCTTC. Its translation: CASSLVGLAGVGSYNEQFF. The chain combines TRBV7-2 with TRBJ2-1; 10 bases are shared with TRBD2. CDR1 SGHTA and CDR2 FQGNSA come from the germline V gene. This CDR3 contains 19 residues. V lost 1 base, J lost 1 base, and 10 bases stayed unmatched.

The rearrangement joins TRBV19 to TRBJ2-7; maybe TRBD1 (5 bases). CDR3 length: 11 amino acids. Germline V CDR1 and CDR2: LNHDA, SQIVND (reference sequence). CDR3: CASSNSLDRHV. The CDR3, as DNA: TGTGCCAGTAGTAACTCCTTAGACAGACACGTC.

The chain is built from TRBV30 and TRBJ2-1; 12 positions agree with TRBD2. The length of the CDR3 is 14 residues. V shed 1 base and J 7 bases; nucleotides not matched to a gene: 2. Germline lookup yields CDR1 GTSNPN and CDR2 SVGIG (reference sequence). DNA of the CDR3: TGTGCCTGGAGTGGACTAGCGGGAGTTAATGAGCAGTTCTTC. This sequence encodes CAWSGLAGVNEQFF.

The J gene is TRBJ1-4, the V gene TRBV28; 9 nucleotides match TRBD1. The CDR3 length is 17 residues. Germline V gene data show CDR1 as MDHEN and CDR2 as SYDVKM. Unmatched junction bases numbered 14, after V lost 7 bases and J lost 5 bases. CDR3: CASNSPGPGTGNEKLFF. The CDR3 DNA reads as TGTGCCAGCAACTCCCCCGGGCCCGGGACAGGGAATGAAAAACTGTTTTTT.

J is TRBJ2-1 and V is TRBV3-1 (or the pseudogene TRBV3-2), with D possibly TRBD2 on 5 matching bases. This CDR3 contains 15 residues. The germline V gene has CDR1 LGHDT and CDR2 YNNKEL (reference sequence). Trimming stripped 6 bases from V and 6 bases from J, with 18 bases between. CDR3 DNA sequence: TGTGCCAGCAGGTTAGGAACCTTGGAGGTCAATGAGCAGTTCTTC. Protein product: CASRLGTLEVNEQFF.

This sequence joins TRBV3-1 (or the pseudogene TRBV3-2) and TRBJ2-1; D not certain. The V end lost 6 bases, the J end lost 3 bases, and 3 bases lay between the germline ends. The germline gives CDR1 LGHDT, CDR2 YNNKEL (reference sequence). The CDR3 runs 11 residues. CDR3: CASSLYNEQFF. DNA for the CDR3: TGTGCCAGCAGTCTCTACAATGAGCAGTTCTTC.

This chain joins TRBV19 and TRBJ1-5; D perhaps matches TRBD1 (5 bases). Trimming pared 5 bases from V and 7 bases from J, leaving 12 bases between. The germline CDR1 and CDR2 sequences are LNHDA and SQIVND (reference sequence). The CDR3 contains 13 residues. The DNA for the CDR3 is TGTGCCAGTAGTGGTCAGGGAAGGCAGCCCCAGCATTTT. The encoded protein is CASSGQGRQPQHF.

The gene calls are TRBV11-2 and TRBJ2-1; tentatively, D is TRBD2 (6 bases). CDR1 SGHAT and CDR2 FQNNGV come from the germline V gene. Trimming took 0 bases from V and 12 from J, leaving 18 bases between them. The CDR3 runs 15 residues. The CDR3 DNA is TGTGCCAGCAGCTTAGATCTCGGGACTGCCGGGGGGCAGTTCTTC. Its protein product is CASSLDLGTAGGQFF.

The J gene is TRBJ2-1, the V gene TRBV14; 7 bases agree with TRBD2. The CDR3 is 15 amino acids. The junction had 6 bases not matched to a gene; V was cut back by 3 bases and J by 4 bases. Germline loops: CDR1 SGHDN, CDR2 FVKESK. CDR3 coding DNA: TGTGCCAGCAGCCAGGCCGGGAGGCCGTACAATGAGCAGTTCTTC. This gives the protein CASSQAGRPYNEQFF.

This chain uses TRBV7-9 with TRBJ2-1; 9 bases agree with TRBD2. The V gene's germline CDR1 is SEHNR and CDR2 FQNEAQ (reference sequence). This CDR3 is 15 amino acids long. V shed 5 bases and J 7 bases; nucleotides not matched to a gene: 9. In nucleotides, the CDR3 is TGTGCCAGCAGCCCTTACATAGCGGGAGCGAATGAGCAGTTCTTC. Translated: CASSPYIAGANEQFF.

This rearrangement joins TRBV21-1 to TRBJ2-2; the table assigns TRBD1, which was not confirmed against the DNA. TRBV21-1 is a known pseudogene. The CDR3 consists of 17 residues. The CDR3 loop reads CASSKDYQGGFHGELFF. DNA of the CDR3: TGTGCCAGCAGCAAAGACTATCAAGGGGGTTTTCACGGGGAGCTGTTTTTT.

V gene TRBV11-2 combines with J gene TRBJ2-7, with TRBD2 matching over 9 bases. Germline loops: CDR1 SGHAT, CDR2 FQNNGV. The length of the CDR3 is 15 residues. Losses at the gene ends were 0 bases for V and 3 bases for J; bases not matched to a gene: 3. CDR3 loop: CASSLERTSVYEQYV. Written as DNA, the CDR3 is TGTGCCAGCAGCTTAGAGAGGACTAGCGTCTACGAGCAGTACGTC.

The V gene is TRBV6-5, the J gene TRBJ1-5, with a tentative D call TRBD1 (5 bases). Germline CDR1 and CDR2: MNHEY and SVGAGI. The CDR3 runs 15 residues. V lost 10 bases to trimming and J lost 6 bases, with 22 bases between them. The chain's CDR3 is CAISSNPLGGQPQHF. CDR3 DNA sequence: TGTGCCATCTCCTCCAACCCTCTCGGGGGTCAGCCCCAGCATTTT.

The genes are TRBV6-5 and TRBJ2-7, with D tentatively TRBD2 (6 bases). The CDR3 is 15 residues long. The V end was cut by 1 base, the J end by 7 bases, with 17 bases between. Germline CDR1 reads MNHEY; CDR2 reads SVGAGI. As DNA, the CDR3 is TGTGCCAGCAGTTACTTGGGACTGTCGGGGACTGAGCAGTACTTC. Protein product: CASSYLGLSGTEQYF.

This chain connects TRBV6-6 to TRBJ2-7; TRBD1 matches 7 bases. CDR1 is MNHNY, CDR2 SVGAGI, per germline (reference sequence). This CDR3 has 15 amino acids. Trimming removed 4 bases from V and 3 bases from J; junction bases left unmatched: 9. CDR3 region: CASSLAGTDFYEQYV. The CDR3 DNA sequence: TGTGCCAGCAGTTTAGCCGGGACAGACTTCTACGAGCAGTACGTC.

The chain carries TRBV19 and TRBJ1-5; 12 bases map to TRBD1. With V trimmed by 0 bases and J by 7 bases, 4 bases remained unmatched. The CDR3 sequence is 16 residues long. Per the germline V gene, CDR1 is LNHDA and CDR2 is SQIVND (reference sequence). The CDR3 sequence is CASSIDGTGGWQPQHF. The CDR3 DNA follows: TGTGCCAGTAGTATAGACGGGACAGGGGGCTGGCAGCCCCAGCATTTT.

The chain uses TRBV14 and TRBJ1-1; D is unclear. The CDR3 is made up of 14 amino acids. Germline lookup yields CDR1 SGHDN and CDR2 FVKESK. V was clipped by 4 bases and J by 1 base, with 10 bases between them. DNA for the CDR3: TGTGCCAGCAGCCCCCAACTCTCGAACACTGAAGCTTTCTTT. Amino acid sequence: CASSPQLSNTEAFF.

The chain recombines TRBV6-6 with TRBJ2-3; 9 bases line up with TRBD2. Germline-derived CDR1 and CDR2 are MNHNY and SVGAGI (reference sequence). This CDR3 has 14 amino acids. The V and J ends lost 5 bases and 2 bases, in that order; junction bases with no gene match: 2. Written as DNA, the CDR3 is TGTGCCAGCAGTGGACTAGCGTTCACAGATACGCAGTATTTT. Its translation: CASSGLAFTDTQYF.

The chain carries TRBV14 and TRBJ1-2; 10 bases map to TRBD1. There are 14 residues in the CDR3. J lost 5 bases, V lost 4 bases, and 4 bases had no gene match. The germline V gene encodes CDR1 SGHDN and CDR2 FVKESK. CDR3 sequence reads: CASSLRTGGYGYTF. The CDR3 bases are TGTGCCAGCAGCCTGCGGACAGGGGGTTATGGCTACACCTTC.

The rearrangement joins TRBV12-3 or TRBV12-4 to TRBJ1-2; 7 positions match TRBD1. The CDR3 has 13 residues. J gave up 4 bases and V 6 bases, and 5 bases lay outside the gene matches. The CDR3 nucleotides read TGTGCCAGCAGGACAGGGCCGGGCTATGGCTACACCTTC. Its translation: CASRTGPGYGYTF.

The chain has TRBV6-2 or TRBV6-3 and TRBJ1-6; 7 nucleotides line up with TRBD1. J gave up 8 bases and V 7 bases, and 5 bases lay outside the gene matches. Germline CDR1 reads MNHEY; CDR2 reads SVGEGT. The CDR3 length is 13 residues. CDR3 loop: CASNPDRHSPLHF. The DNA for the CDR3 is TGTGCCAGCAACCCGGACAGGCATTCACCCCTCCACTTT.

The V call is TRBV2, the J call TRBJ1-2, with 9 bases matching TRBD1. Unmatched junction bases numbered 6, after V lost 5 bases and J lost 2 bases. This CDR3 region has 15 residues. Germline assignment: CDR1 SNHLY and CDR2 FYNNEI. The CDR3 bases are TGTGCCAGCAGTTCTGACAGGGGGGGGAACTATGGCTACACCTTC. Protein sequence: CASSSDRGGNYGYTF.

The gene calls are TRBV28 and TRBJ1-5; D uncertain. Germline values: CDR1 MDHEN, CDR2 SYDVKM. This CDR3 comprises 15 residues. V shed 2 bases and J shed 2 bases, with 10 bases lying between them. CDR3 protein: CASSLGQVGNQPQHF. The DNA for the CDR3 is TGTGCCAGCAGTTTAGGGCAGGTGGGCAATCAGCCCCAGCATTTT.

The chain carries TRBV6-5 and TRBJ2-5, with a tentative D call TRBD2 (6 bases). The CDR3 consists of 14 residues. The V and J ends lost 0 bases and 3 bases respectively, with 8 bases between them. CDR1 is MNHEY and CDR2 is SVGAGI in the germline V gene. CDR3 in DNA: TGTGCCAGCAGTTACTCGCGCGGGAAAGAGACCCAGTACTTC. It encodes CASSYSRGKETQYF.